This T cell receptor beta chain derives from a study of shared clonotypes between healthy human individuals. In the study overall: Ranging from 18 to 49 in age, donors were a couple of women and three men. Notes on the study in general: The naive CD4 repertoires of several donors were compared, and roughly 5.1% of clonotypes were shared. Incomplete sequencing of sorted subsets was indicated by rarefaction despite large depth.

This clone was counted between two and nine times. Its antigen is still unknown. Deep was the level at which the assay was run. The table came from immunoSEQ multiplex PCR; TCRdb's copy has only in-frame clones and leaves some out. The sample yields approximately 2.1 million clones, 85% to 95% seen once. Germline V gene data show CDR1 as SGHNT and CDR2 as YENEEA. This CDR3 is built from 13 residues. V lost 5 bases and J 3 bases, leaving 7 bases between the germline ends. The TCR originated in a man between 18 and 29 years old in good health. Some clones in this sample may be carry-over from other donors' samples. The chain joins TRBV11-3 to TRBJ2-2, with D possibly matching TRBD1 (6 bases). The sequencing sample was made of naive CD4+ T cells from PBMCs. Noted subset: CD45RA+ positively selected. CDR3 loop: CASSKGDTGELFF. CDR3 nucleotide sequence: TGTGCCAGCAGCAAGGGGGACACCGGGGAGCTGTTTTTT.